This T cell receptor (beta chain) was found in a study of blood T cell repertoires in COVID-19. Across the study: Whether acute or convalescent, the COVID-19 samples came from the United States, Italy and Spain. PBMCs, B-cell-depleted T cells, or T cells provided the cDNA or gDNA that made up the material.

Trimming removed 1 base from V and 7 bases from J, with 14 bases in between. CDR1 and CDR2 (germline): SGHNT, YYREEE (reference sequence). This CDR3 has 15 residues. Profiling relied on immunoSEQ multiplex PCR, and the TCRdb table lists in-frame clones only, not all of them. Of 150,000 to 200,000 clones in the sample, almost 80% were seen once. In terms of age and location, participants ranged from about 18 to 100 years and lived in under 30 US areas. Cohort placement rested on clinical history that participants reported themselves. The TCR comes from a woman aged 45-60 years who had recovered from COVID-19. Sequencing was performed on PBMCs or T cells enriched from blood (not recorded which). V gene TRBV5-4 combines with J gene TRBJ2-2, with D tentatively TRBD1 (7 bases). The DNA for the CDR3 is TGTGCCAGCAGCTTGACAGGGGCCGGGGGCGGGGAGCTGTTTTTT. Protein sequence: CASSLTGAGGGELFF.